Following are 3 T cell receptor beta chains from one sample sequenced in a study of blood T cell repertoires in COVID-19. This table comes from immunoSEQ multiplex PCR, and its TCRdb copy is limited to in-frame clones, with some not included. This table has about 49,000 clones, around 82% appearing once. The material sequenced was peripheral blood. Receptors were obtained from a human donor in a cohort sampled during active COVID-19.

Judged by abundance, this clone is medium-sized. The chain recombines TRBV28 with TRBJ1-5; D remains unclear. This CDR3 is 14 amino acids long. V lost 4 bases, J lost 6 bases, and 13 bases lay in between. Germline CDR1 and CDR2: MDHEN and SYDVKM. CDR3 sequence (DNA): TGTGCCAGCAGTTCCTCGAGAAGCGGTCAGCCCCAGCATTTT. It specifies CASSSSRSGQPQHF.

The rearrangement links TRBV7-2 to TRBJ1-5; the match to TRBD1 covers 7 bases. Germline assignment: CDR1 SGHTA and CDR2 FQGNSA. The V segment lost 5 bases and the J segment 4 bases; nucleotides outside the gene matches: 5. There are 14 residues in the CDR3. In DNA form, the CDR3 reads TGTGCCAGCAGCCGGGACAGCGTTAATCAGCCCCAGCATTTT. Amino acid sequence: CASSRDSVNQPQHF.

The rearrangement uses TRBV11-2 and TRBJ2-3; 11 bases align to TRBD2. The J segment lost 0 bases and the V segment lost 6 bases, leaving 11 bases of the junction unmatched. Looked up from germline, CDR1 is SGHAT and CDR2 is FQNNGV. The CDR3 extends over 18 amino acids. In nucleotides, the CDR3 is TGTGCCAGCAGTCCACAAGTTAGCGGGAGGGCTAGCACAGATACGCAGTATTTT. The encoded protein is CASSPQVSGRASTDTQYF.